This entry lists 20 T cell receptor beta chains sequenced from one sample in a study of T cells after yellow fever vaccination. TCRdb reprocessed the 5' RACE reads via MiXCR and lists one record per CDR3 protein. Of about 510,000 distinct CDR3 sequences in the sample, 21% were seen once. Sequences were derived from PBMCs, sampled 21 days after the first yellow fever vaccination. The receptor set was obtained from a young man who received the YFV17D yellow fever vaccine.

CDR3 region: CASSPRRGNEKLFF. CDR3 bases: TGTGCCAGCTCACCACGGAGGGGGAATGAAAAACTGTTTTTT. This chain connects TRBV18 to TRBJ1-4, with D tentatively TRBD1 (6 bases). The V and J ends lost 1 base and 5 bases respectively, with 8 bases between them. CDR3 length: 14 residues. Germline lookup yields CDR1 KGHSH and CDR2 LQKENI.

The rearrangement joins TRBV6-2 or TRBV6-3 to TRBJ2-5; 11 positions match TRBD2. Germline values: CDR1 MNHEY, CDR2 SVGEGT. The CDR3 contains 16 residues. With V trimmed by 4 bases and J by 1 base, 5 bases remained unmatched. The CDR3 DNA reads as TGTGCCAGCAGTTGGTCCGGGACTAGCGGCCAAGAGACCCAGTACTTC. It codes for CASSWSGTSGQETQYF.

This clonotype was found many times. The chain combines TRBV7-2 with TRBJ2-3; a weak D match, TRBD2 (5 bases). V lost 0 bases and J lost 1, with 8 bases in between. This CDR3 has 15 residues. The germline V gene encodes CDR1 SGHTA and CDR2 FQGNSA. CDR3 amino acids: CASSLAVGGTDTQYF. The CDR3 region has the DNA TGTGCCAGCAGCTTAGCTGTGGGAGGCACAGATACGCAGTATTTT.

This clonotype has a handful of counts. The chain joins TRBV29-1 to TRBJ1-1; D perhaps matches TRBD1 (6 bases). Germline V lookup: CDR1 SQVTM, CDR2 ANQGSEA. The V and J ends lost 0 bases and 1 base respectively, with 12 bases between them. This CDR3 has 15 amino acids. In DNA form, the CDR3 reads TGCAGCGTTGAAGATTGGGGGGGCTCGAACACTGAAGCTTTCTTT. This codes for CSVEDWGGSNTEAFF. Based on the CDR3 plus reference TRBV29-1 and TRBJ1-1, the full variable domain is SAVISQKPSRDICQRGTSLTIQCQVDSQVTMMFWYRQQPGQSLTLIATANQGSEATYESGFVIDKFPISRPNLTFSTLTVSNMSPEDSSIYLCSVEDWGGSNTEAFFGQGTRLTVV.

This clonotype was detected ten times or more. The genes are TRBV29-1 and TRBJ1-1; no reliable D call. The germline CDR1 and CDR2 sequences are SQVTM and ANQGSEA. Trimming took off 7 bases at V and 5 bases at J, with 14 bases between the two ends. This CDR3 spans 12 amino acids. The CDR3 sequence: CSASKANTEAFF. The CDR3, as DNA: TGCAGCGCCAGTAAAGCGAATACTGAAGCTTTCTTT. Combining the CDR3 with reference TRBV29-1 and TRBJ1-1 gives the whole variable domain SAVISQKPSRDICQRGTSLTIQCQVDSQVTMMFWYRQQPGQSLTLIATANQGSEATYESGFVIDKFPISRPNLTFSTLTVSNMSPEDSSIYLCSASKANTEAFFGQGTRLTVV.

The chain is built from TRBV7-9 and TRBJ1-5; possibly TRBD1 for D (6 bases). Germline loops: CDR1 SEHNR, CDR2 FQNEAQ (reference sequence). The CDR3 extends over 14 amino acids. The ends were cut back, 4 bases at V and 4 bases at J, with 11 bases in the middle. The DNA of the CDR3 is TGTGCCAGCAGCTCGCTCAGGGGAAATCAGCCCCAGCATTTT. It translates to CASSSLRGNQPQHF.

The table lists this clonotype with a few counts. The rearrangement uses TRBV19 and TRBJ1-1; a weak D match, TRBD1 (6 bases). Germline V gene lookup returns CDR1 LNHDA and CDR2 SQIVND (reference sequence). This CDR3 spans 13 amino acids. Between the trimmed V and J ends, which lost 10 bases and 1 base, there was a span of 13 bases. Written as DNA, the CDR3 is TGTGCCACCAAGGACAGACAGAACACTGAAGCTTTCTTT. This codes for CATKDRQNTEAFF.

The sample holds many counts of this clonotype. The rearrangement links TRBV7-2 to TRBJ2-7; the match to TRBD1 covers 7 bases. The V gene's germline CDR1 is SGHTA and CDR2 FQGNSA. The CDR3 runs 15 residues. V was pared by 0 bases and J by 6 bases, with 8 bases of the junction left unmatched. The CDR3 DNA follows: TGTGCCAGCAGCTTAGCCCTCGGACAGGTCCGCGAGCAGTACTTC. Translating gives CASSLALGQVREQYF.

There are many counts of this clonotype. The CDR3 DNA follows: TGTGCCAGCAGCCCGACAGGGAGAGAGACCCAGTACTTC. Amino acids: CASSPTGRETQYF. V usage is TRBV7-6 and J usage is TRBJ2-5; 7 bases agree with TRBD1. This CDR3 spans 13 amino acids. V was clipped by 5 bases and J by 4 bases; unmatched bases: 4. Germline loops: CDR1 SGHVS, CDR2 FNYEAQ.

This clonotype was counted ten times or more. The rearrangement joins TRBV6-5 to TRBJ2-1; TRBD2 might be the D (6 bases). With 3 bases removed from V and 1 base from J, the gap between germline ends came to 10 bases. Germline loops: CDR1 MNHEY, CDR2 SVGAGI. The CDR3 sequence is 15 residues long. The CDR3: CASSYAAGSYNEQFF. In nucleotides, the CDR3 is TGTGCCAGCAGTTATGCCGCGGGGTCCTACAATGAGCAGTTCTTC.

This clonotype was picked up many times. This chain links TRBV5-6 with TRBJ2-5, with D perhaps assigned TRBD1 or TRBD2 (5 bases each). This CDR3 is 14 amino acids long. The V gene lost 0 bases and the J gene lost 5 bases, with 11 bases spanning the gap. From germline, CDR1 is SGHDT and CDR2 YYEEEE. The CDR3 nucleotides read TGTGCCAGCAGCTTGGCTCGGGGCGGGGAGACCCAGTACTTC. Translation gives CASSLARGGETQYF. Full variable domain (outside the CDR3, taken from reference TRBV5-6 and TRBJ2-5): DAGVTQSPTHLIKTRGQQVTLRCSPKSGHDTVSWYQQALGQGPQFIFQYYEEEERQRGNFPDRFSGHQFPNYSSELNVNALLLGDSALYLCASSLARGGETQYFGPGTRLLVL.

The rearrangement joins TRBV7-9 to TRBJ2-5; 9 positions match TRBD2. The CDR3 length is 14 residues. Germline values: CDR1 SEHNR, CDR2 FQNEAQ (reference sequence). The junction had 5 bases not matched to a gene; V was cut back by 7 bases and J by 2 bases. The DNA of the CDR3 is TGTGCCAGCACCTTCACTAGCGGGCAAGAGACCCAGTACTTC. Residues: CASTFTSGQETQYF.

A few counts support this clonotype. The chain employs TRBV2 and TRBJ2-3; unclear D gene. Germline CDR1 is SNHLY and CDR2 is FYNNEI. The ends were cut back, 3 bases at V and 2 bases at J, with 6 bases in the middle. The CDR3 is 13 residues long. CDR3 coding DNA: TGTGCCAGCAGTGACTACATCACAGATACGCAGTATTTT. Translation: CASSDYITDTQYF.

This chain joins TRBV30 and TRBJ1-2, with D possibly TRBD1 on 5 matching bases. This CDR3 contains 13 residues. The V gene lost 2 bases and the J gene lost 7 bases, with 14 bases spanning the gap. The germline CDR1 and CDR2 sequences are GTSNPN and SVGIG (reference sequence). CDR3 residues: CAWSPSGRGGYTF. The CDR3 nucleotides are TGTGCCTGGAGTCCCTCGGGGCGGGGTGGCTACACCTTC.

This chain uses TRBV7-2 with TRBJ1-1; maybe TRBD1 (6 bases). Deletions cut 2 bases from V and 6 bases from J, with 13 bases between. This CDR3 has 14 residues. The germline gives CDR1 SGHTA, CDR2 FQGNSA. The CDR3 here is CASSLWGGAAEAFF. The DNA of the CDR3 is TGTGCCAGCAGCTTATGGGGGGGGGCGGCTGAAGCTTTCTTT.

This clonotype turned up a few times. Here the CDR3 reads CASSRSGARETQYF. In DNA, the CDR3 is TGTGCCAGCAGCCGTAGCGGGGCAAGAGAGACCCAGTACTTC. J is TRBJ2-5 and V is TRBV7-8, with 8 bases fitting TRBD2. The CDR3 extends over 14 amino acids. Germline CDR1 reads SGHVS; CDR2 reads FQNEAQ. Trimming cost V 5 bases and J 4 bases; bases outside gene matches: 6.

This chain links TRBV11-2 with TRBJ2-5, with D perhaps matching TRBD1 or TRBD2 (6 bases each). Germline V lookup: CDR1 SGHAT, CDR2 FQNNGV. The CDR3 runs to 16 residues. V lost 6 bases and J lost 1, with 18 bases in between. This CDR3 is CASRSLLGGFQETQYF. CDR3 sequence (DNA): TGTGCCAGCAGGTCCTTACTGGGGGGCTTCCAAGAGACCCAGTACTTC.

CDR3 nucleotides: TGCGCCAGCAGCACGGGACCGACCTATGGCTACACCTTC. Amino acid sequence: CASSTGPTYGYTF. The V call is TRBV5-1, the J call TRBJ1-2; D possibly corresponds to TRBD1 (5 bases). The CDR3 length is 13 residues. The V end was cut by 4 bases, the J end by 4 bases, with 11 bases between. CDR1 and CDR2 (germline): SGHRS, YFSETQ.

A few counts support this clonotype. V gene TRBV13 combines with J gene TRBJ1-1, with D possibly matching TRBD1 (6 bases). Germline CDR1 reads PRHDT; CDR2 reads FYEKMQ (reference sequence). Deletions cut 6 bases from V and 3 bases from J, with 11 bases between. This CDR3 has 13 residues. The CDR3 loop reads CASRHHRDTEAFF. The DNA of the CDR3 is TGTGCCAGCAGACATCACAGGGACACTGAAGCTTTCTTT.

Remarks on this clonotype: At one end the junction does not follow the germline gene, possibly because of a read error. This rearrangement joins TRBV2 to TRBJ2-6; D might be TRBD1 or TRBD2, each matching 6 bases. Germline V gene data show CDR1 as SNHLY and CDR2 as FYNNEI. This CDR3 has 17 amino acids. The CDR3 nucleotides read TGTGCCAGCAGGGAGTGGATGGGGGGCTCTGGTGCCAACGTCCTGACTTTC. It translates to CASREWMGGSGANVLTF.